Listed below are T cell receptor beta chains from one sample, sequenced in a study of blood T cells in healthy people across ages. MiXCR, run by TCRdb on the 5' RACE reads, gives a single entry per CDR3 protein. The table shows some 1.8 million distinct CDR3 sequences, with 39% occurring only once. Sequenced material: blood. The receptors derive from a human donor in good health. The CDR3 runs from the conserved cysteine through the conserved F or W. The order of the fields is V gene, clone size, CDR3 protein. Clone sizes are given selectively: once, few, many, or a class where the clone is expanded.

>TRBV10-3|few
CAISERTSDGEQFF
>TRBV6-5|NA
CASLDTGELFF
>TRBV6-1|NA
CASSEVFQSLVFDPGVSSTDTQYF
>TRBV20-1|few
CSASSRDNQPQHF
>TRBV7-2|few
CASSLRLAGATDTQYF
>TRBV19|few
CASSLTDRGYTF
>TRBV28|few
CASSRRRYEQYF
>TRBV7-2|few
CASNPGPFNEQFF
>TRBV14|NA
CASSQDFFFRDESSGANVLTF
>TRBV5-1|NA
CASSAQQGARTEAFF
>TRBV29-1|NA
CSVARGITEAFF
>TRBV29-1|few
CSVFPPRGEETQYF
>TRBV7-6|NA
CASSPRGGQGMIGSTDTQYF
>TRBV29-1|many
CSVEVYRNSYEQYF
>TRBV28|NA
CASTPHEVGLNQPQHF